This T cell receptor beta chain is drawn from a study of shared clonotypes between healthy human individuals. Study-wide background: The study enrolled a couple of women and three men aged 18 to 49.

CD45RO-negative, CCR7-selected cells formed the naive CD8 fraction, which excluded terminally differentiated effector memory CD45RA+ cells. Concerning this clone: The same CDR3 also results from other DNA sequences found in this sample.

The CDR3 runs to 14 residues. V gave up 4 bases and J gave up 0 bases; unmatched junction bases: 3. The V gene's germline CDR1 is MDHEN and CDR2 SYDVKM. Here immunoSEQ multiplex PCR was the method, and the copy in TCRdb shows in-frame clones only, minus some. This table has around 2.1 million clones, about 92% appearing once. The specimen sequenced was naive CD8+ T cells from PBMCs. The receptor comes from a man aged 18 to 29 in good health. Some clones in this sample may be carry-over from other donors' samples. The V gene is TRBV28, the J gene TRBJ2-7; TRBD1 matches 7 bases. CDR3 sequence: CASSSRDSSYEQYF. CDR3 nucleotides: TGTGCCAGCAGTTCTAGGGACAGCTCCTACGAGCAGTACTTC.